The clone carrying this T cell receptor (beta chain) was detected only a few times. Its specificity is unknown. This sample is part of a study of T cells in Graves' hyperthyroidism and ophthalmopathy. General study findings and limits: In the blood, most expanded thyroid clonotypes above 0.001 appeared as well.

An absence of ophthalmopathy progression within 18 months meant stable Graves' hyperthyroidism. Patients were aged 18 to 65, had disease duration under 2 months, and had newly diagnosed hyperthyroidism. V was pared by 6 bases and J by 0 bases, with 11 bases between. The CDR3 is made up of 14 amino acids. Germline V gives CDR1 MNHNS, CDR2 SASEGT. Amplification of TCR beta CDR3 regions was performed using RNA transcripts as template. First-round RT-PCR targeting the TCR CDR3 was performed with the HTBI primer set. TCRdb redid the calling of the multiplex PCR reads with MiXCR, one entry per CDR3 protein. This sample carries 450,000 to 650,000 distinct CDR3 sequences, around 21% of them seen once, and the ten largest clones take 26%.

The clonotype originates from a man aged 18 to 30 with Graves' hyperthyroidism. The material sequenced was blood. The chain carries TRBV6-1 and TRBJ1-1; no clear D. The CDR3 is CASSPQSMNTEAFF. In nucleotides, the CDR3 is TGTGCCAGCAGCCCACAGTCCATGAACACTGAAGCTTTCTTT.